The following is a T cell receptor (beta chain) sequence with its context. These data belong to a study of blood T cell repertoires in COVID-19. Study overall: Sites in the United States, Italy and Spain provided acute and convalescent COVID-19 samples.

As handled by the study authors: Quantification of nucleated cells was approximated via reference gene primer amplification. Using immunoSEQ multiplex PCR, the repertoire was profiled, and TCRdb retains in-frame clones only, with some absent. The D gene and trimming were derived from the DNA, and the V and J assignments and clone size from that table. The sample has about 200,000 clones, roughly nine tenths seen once. The receptor was derived from a woman between 70 and 85 years old with acute or convalescent COVID-19. What was sequenced was peripheral blood.

The CDR3, as DNA: TGTGCCAGCTACGACAGGGACGAGCAGTACTTC. Amino acids: CASYDRDEQYF. This chain connects TRBV27 to TRBJ2-7, with 7 nucleotides matching TRBD1. The CDR3 sequence is 11 residues long. From germline, CDR1 is MNHEY and CDR2 SMNVEV (reference sequence). After removal of 8 bases from V and 5 bases from J, the junction contained 3 bases not matched to a gene.